Below are 12 T cell receptor beta chains sequenced from a single sample in a study of blood T cell repertoires in COVID-19 (dated by TCRdb to 2020 to 2022). Library generation was performed with the immunoSEQ multiplex PCR assay. Imported from immuneACCESS, the table was reduced by TCRdb to in-frame sequences with V and J called. These copies leave out some clones; in studies compared against another copy, an unresolved V gene accounts for under half, and the cause of the remainder is not known. The sample yields fewer than 350,000 clones; about 89% were counted once. The leading ten clones occupy 8.5% to 9% of the sample. Specimen: peripheral blood. These TCRs come from a man aged 40-55 years with active or convalescent COVID-19.

The rearrangement uses TRBV9 and TRBJ2-5; D gene unclear. CDR1 and CDR2 from the germline V gene are SGDLS and YYNGEE. The CDR3 is made up of 13 amino acids. Trimming removed 2 bases from V and 2 bases from J, with 7 bases in between. The CDR3 sequence is CASSVSSQETQYF. For the CDR3, the DNA is TGTGCCAGCAGCGTTAGCAGTCAAGAGACCCAGTACTTC.

V is TRBV9 and J is TRBJ1-6; maybe TRBD1 (6 bases). Germline CDR1 is SGDLS and CDR2 is YYNGEE. The CDR3 has 15 residues. V was pared by 3 bases and J by 4 bases, with 11 bases between. CDR3 sequence reads: CASSGTVSYNSPLHF. DNA for the CDR3: TGTGCCAGCAGCGGGACAGTGAGTTATAATTCACCCCTCCACTTT.

This clone was picked up a small number of times. The V call is TRBV2, the J call TRBJ2-2; the D is unclear. V was clipped by 5 bases and J by 1 base, with 2 bases between them. The CDR3 totals 12 residues. CDR1 and CDR2 (germline): SNHLY, FYNNEI. The CDR3 DNA sequence: TGTGCCAGCAGTCTGAACACCGGGGAGCTGTTTTTT. Its translation is CASSLNTGELFF.

The V and J genes are TRBV4-1 and TRBJ2-7; a weak D match, TRBD1 (6 bases). CDR1 and CDR2 (germline): MGHRA, YSYEKL. V shed 0 bases and J shed 5 bases, with 17 bases lying between them. This CDR3 region has 16 residues. The CDR3 DNA reads as TGCGCCAGCAGCCAAGATCTAGGGCAGGGGCTCCACGAGCAGTACTTC. Translating gives CASSQDLGQGLHEQYF.

The V gene is TRBV18, the J gene TRBJ2-3; a possible D gene is TRBD1 (6 bases). The CDR3 sequence is 15 residues long. Per germline, CDR1 KGHSH and CDR2 LQKENI. The V gene lost 5 bases and the J gene lost 2 bases, with 14 bases spanning the gap. CDR3 sequence reads: CASSSGQPLTDTQYF. DNA of the CDR3: TGTGCCAGCTCATCAGGACAGCCCCTCACAGATACGCAGTATTTT. The full variable domain, rest sourced from reference TRBV18 and TRBJ2-3, is NAGVMQNPRHLVRRRGQEARLRCSPMKGHSHVYWYRQLPEEGLKFMVYLQKENIIDESGMPKERFSAEFPKEGPSILRIQQVVRGDSAAYFCASSSGQPLTDTQYFGPGTRLTVL.

This chain's CDR3 is CASSRTGRAYEQYF. The CDR3 bases are TGTGCCAGCAGCCGTACCGGGAGGGCCTACGAGCAGTACTTC. The rearrangement joins TRBV7-8 to TRBJ2-7; 8 positions agree with TRBD2. V lost 5 bases to trimming and J lost 2 bases; unmatched junction nucleotides: 5. This CDR3 contains 14 residues. Germline-derived CDR1 and CDR2 are SGHVS and FQNEAQ.

The chain couples TRBV5-1 to TRBJ2-2, with 10 bases aligning to TRBD2. The CDR3 is 18 residues long. The V segment lost 4 bases and the J segment 0 bases; nucleotides outside the gene matches: 9. The germline CDR1 and CDR2 sequences are SGHRS and YFSETQ. Here the CDR3 DNA reads TGCGCCAGCAGCCCCAACCTTCTAGCGGGAGCGAACACCGGGGAGCTGTTTTTT. This translates into CASSPNLLAGANTGELFF.

This clone was seen just once. V and J are TRBV5-1 and TRBJ2-3, with 8 positions matching TRBD1. This CDR3 comprises 16 residues. V was clipped by 0 bases and J by 6 bases; unmatched bases: 9. The V gene's germline CDR1 is SGHRS and CDR2 YFSETQ. The CDR3 loop is CASSLARGPTVDTQYF. In DNA, the CDR3 is TGCGCCAGCAGCTTGGCCAGGGGGCCGACAGTGGATACGCAGTATTTT.

The V and J genes are TRBV4-2 and TRBJ2-1, with TRBD2 matching over 7 bases. Unmatched junction bases numbered 9, after V lost 0 bases and J lost 4 bases. The length of the CDR3 is 17 residues. CDR1 is LGHNA, CDR2 YNFKEQ, per germline. The CDR3 sequence: CASSQDGRGTFYNEQFF. CDR3 coding DNA: TGTGCCAGCAGCCAAGATGGGAGGGGTACGTTTTACAATGAGCAGTTCTTC.

CDR3 coding DNA: TGTGCCAGCAGCTTGAACAGTGAGCAGTTCTTC. Translation gives CASSLNSEQFF. The gene calls are TRBV5-4 and TRBJ2-1; D not resolved. With 1 base removed from V and 9 bases from J, the gap between germline ends came to 5 bases. The CDR3 has 11 residues. Germline lookup yields CDR1 SGHNT and CDR2 YYREEE (reference sequence).

The rearrangement uses TRBV9 and TRBJ2-2, with no clear D. Between the trimmed V and J ends, which lost 4 bases and 0 bases, there was a span of 4 bases. The germline CDR1 and CDR2 sequences are SGDLS and YYNGEE. The CDR3 contains 13 residues. CDR3 sequence (DNA): TGTGCCAGCAGCCCAGCGAACACCGGGGAGCTGTTTTTT. It yields the protein CASSPANTGELFF.

The V gene is TRBV5-4, the J gene TRBJ2-3, with TRBD2 matching 9 bases. Germline V gene sequence: CDR1 SGHNT, CDR2 YYREEE (reference sequence). This CDR3 comprises 15 residues. Trimming cost V 6 bases and J 1 base; bases outside gene matches: 6. CDR3 protein: CASKLTSGRTDTQYF. The CDR3 region has the DNA TGTGCCAGCAAATTGACTAGCGGCCGCACAGATACGCAGTATTTT.